This TCR beta chain was observed in a study of cytomegalovirus exposure and HLA in healthy donors. The protocol was immunoSEQ multiplex PCR, while the TCRdb copy is restricted to in-frame clones and leaves out a portion. Among about 56,000 clones listed, around nine tenths were seen once. As for this clone: The antigen remains undetermined.

CDR3 length: 16 amino acids. The trim removed 3 bases at V and 4 bases at J, leaving 2 bases unmatched. The germline gives CDR1 MRHNA, CDR2 SNTAGT. Study results and limitations: First-cohort TCR clusters were later found to tend to co-occur in the approximately 120 validation repertoires. The classifier reportedly diagnosed cytomegalovirus status with high sensitivity and specificity.

Sequencing was performed on PBMCs. This clonotype was sampled from a young man in good health and CMV-seronegative. The chain has TRBV6-4 and TRBJ2-3, with 15 bases matching TRBD2. CDR3 in DNA: TGTGCCAGCAGTGAGGGACTAGCGGGAGGACCAGATACGCAGTATTTT. Translation: CASSEGLAGGPDTQYF.